This passage covers 2 T cell receptor beta chains from one sample sequenced in a study of cytomegalovirus exposure and HLA in healthy donors. The PCR contained 60 Vbeta and 13 Jbeta primers. Only in-frame clones appear in the TCRdb table, and some are missing; sequencing was by immunoSEQ multiplex PCR. This sample's table has tens of thousands of clones. Sequencing was done on a sample of PBMCs. Receptors originate from a woman aged 50 to 60 in good health and CMV-seropositive.

The chain uses TRBV6-5 and TRBJ1-1; D may be TRBD1 (6 bases). This CDR3 comprises 15 residues. CDR1 MNHEY and CDR2 SVGAGI come from the germline V gene. V shed 7 bases and J shed 0 bases, with 15 bases lying between them. The CDR3 DNA reads as TGTGCCAGCACCTCCAGGGGCCCCATGAACACTGAAGCTTTCTTT. Protein: CASTSRGPMNTEAFF.

The chain recombines TRBV7-8 with TRBJ1-5; 8 bases match TRBD1. The CDR3 is made up of 17 amino acids. Losses at the gene ends were 5 bases for V and 3 bases for J; bases not matched to a gene: 12. Germline loops: CDR1 SGHVS, CDR2 FQNEAQ. The CDR3 DNA reads TGTGCCAGCAGCCCACCTCTCAGGACAGGGAACAATCAGCCCCAGCATTTT. Translated, it gives CASSPPLRTGNNQPQHF.